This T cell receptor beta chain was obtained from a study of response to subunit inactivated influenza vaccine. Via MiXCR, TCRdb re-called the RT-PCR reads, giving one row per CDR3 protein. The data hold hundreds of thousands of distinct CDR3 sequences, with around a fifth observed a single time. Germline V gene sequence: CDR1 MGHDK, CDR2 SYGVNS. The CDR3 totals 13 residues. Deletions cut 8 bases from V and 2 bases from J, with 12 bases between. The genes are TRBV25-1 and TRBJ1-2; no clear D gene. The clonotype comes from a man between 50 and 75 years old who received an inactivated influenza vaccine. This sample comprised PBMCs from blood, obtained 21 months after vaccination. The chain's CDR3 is CASAGFQNYGYTF. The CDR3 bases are TGTGCCAGCGCAGGTTTCCAGAACTATGGCTACACCTTC.